This TCR beta chain was sequenced for a study of T cell repertoires in cytomegalovirus infection. Regarding the study as a whole: Ex vivo responses were dominated by HLA-C-restricted CMV-specific TCR beta clonotypes.

This CDR3 region has 16 residues. V dropped 1 base and J dropped 2; count of bases not matched to a gene: 4. Germline assignment: CDR1 SGHTA and CDR2 FQGNSA. This clonotype was observed a handful of times. Its antigen is not known. A single record per CDR3 protein comes from TCRdb applying MiXCR to the reads. The sample yields a few hundred thousand distinct CDR3 sequences, around 25% seen once. Source: cultured PBMCs, taken from culture after CMV antigen stimulation. The J gene is TRBJ2-5, the V gene TRBV7-2; 10 nucleotides align to TRBD1. The clonotype originates from a human donor in good health (CMV status not recorded). Some clones in this sample may be carry-over from other donors' samples. The CDR3 loop is CASSLGPGQGQETQYF. CDR3 nucleotides: TGTGCCAGCAGCTTAGGACCGGGACAGGGGCAAGAGACCCAGTACTTC.